This T cell receptor beta chain was recovered during a study of T cells after yellow fever vaccination. TCRdb ran MiXCR on the 5' RACE reads and lists one entry per CDR3 protein. The sample lists about 250,000 distinct CDR3 sequences, 3.6% seen once, with about 20% in the top ten. CDR3 length: 13 amino acids. Germline-derived CDR1 and CDR2 are SGHTA and FQGNSA. With 4 bases clipped from V and 5 bases from J, the junction kept 4 bases outside the gene matches. This clonotype has ten or more counts. The source is a young man who received the YFV17D yellow fever vaccine. This rearrangement joins TRBV7-2 to TRBJ1-2; the match to TRBD1 covers 7 bases. The sample in question was PBMCs, obtained 15 days after the yellow fever booster vaccination. The CDR3 nucleotides read TGTGCCAGCAGCTCCCAGGGGGATTATGGCTACACCTTC. Protein sequence: CASSSQGDYGYTF.